Included here is one T cell receptor beta chain sequence, with context. In the original analysis: Scientists estimated how many nucleated cells there were by amplifying reference gene primers. Profiled with immunoSEQ multiplex PCR; TCRdb holds only in-frame clones, not every one. The D gene and trimming were derived from the DNA, and the V and J assignments and clone size from that table. The sample includes over 100,000 clones, around nine tenths of them seen just once. The data are from a study of blood T cell repertoires in COVID-19. At the level of the study: The United States, Italy and Spain provided the acute and convalescent COVID-19 samples.

This CDR3 region has 15 residues. With 4 bases clipped from V and 7 bases from J, the junction kept 7 bases outside the gene matches. Germline CDR1 is LNHNV and CDR2 is YYDKDF (reference sequence). Seattle patient enrollment occurred during active infection, with longitudinal follow-up thereafter. This chain uses TRBV15 with TRBJ1-6; the match to TRBD1 covers 7 bases. The receptor comes from a woman between 70 and 85 years old with COVID-19, enrolled during active disease. The sample taken for sequencing was peripheral blood. CDR3 bases: TGTGCCACCAGCACCAACCGGGACAGAAATTCACCCCTCCACTTT. Amino acids: CATSTNRDRNSPLHF. The full variable domain, rest sourced from reference TRBV15 and TRBJ1-6, is DAMVIQNPRYQVTQFGKPVTLSCSQTLNHNVMYWYQQKSSQAPKLLFHYYDKDFNNEADTPDNFQSRRPNTSFCFLDIRSPGLGDTAMYLCATSTNRDRNSPLHFGNGTRLTVT.